Sequencing of this T cell receptor (beta chain) was carried out in a study of shared clonotypes between healthy human individuals. The CDR3 loop spans 13 amino acids. Trimming removed 0 bases at V and 3 bases at J, with 6 bases between. CDR1 is SGDLS, CDR2 YYNGEE, per germline. Notes on the study in general: It was observed that roughly 4.8% of naive CD4 clonotypes were shared across several donors.

Genomic DNA of every subset was divided equally among multiple immunoSEQ plates. TCRdb's table, derived via immunoSEQ multiplex PCR, lists solely in-frame clones and lacks some. The sample contains about 2.3 million clones, around 90% of which appear only once. Of note for this clone: What it recognizes is unknown.

The sequence was collected from a man younger than 35 in good health. Some clones in this sample may be carry-over from other donors' samples. This chain links TRBV9 with TRBJ2-5; D call uncertain. Sequencing input: naive CD4+ T cells from PBMCs. Subset defined: CD45RA+ positively selected. CDR3 amino acids: CASSVVPEETQYF. CDR3 coding DNA: TGTGCCAGCAGCGTAGTCCCCGAAGAGACCCAGTACTTC.